This TCR beta chain was retrieved from a study of blood T cell repertoires in COVID-19. About the research overall: Donors of Cohort 3 who recovered were those that had two negative PCRs, clearance, or symptom resolution. Samples came from the United States, Italy and Spain, spanning acute and convalescent COVID-19.

All enrollees were about 18 to 95 years old and from 25 or so US areas. Participants reported their clinical history, and cohort assignment relied on those reports. Comment on this clone: The same CDR3 also results from other DNA sequences found in this sample.

Produced via immunoSEQ multiplex PCR; TCRdb's table is partial and in-frame only. The data contain approximately 200,000 clones, about nine tenths of them singletons. V was clipped by 2 bases and J by 4 bases, with 6 bases between them. Looked up from germline, CDR1 is MNHNS and CDR2 is SASEGT. This CDR3 region has 12 residues. The sequenced material came from PBMCs or T cells enriched from blood (not recorded which). The sequence was obtained from a man aged 25 to 40 in a cohort exposed to, infected with or recovered from COVID-19 (not recorded which). The rearrangement uses TRBV6-1 and TRBJ2-7, with a weak D call TRBD1 (5 bases). CDR3 residues: CASSEQGYEQYF. CDR3 DNA sequence: TGTGCCAGCAGTGAACAGGGATACGAGCAGTACTTC.